This paragraph reports one T cell receptor (beta chain). The antigen is unknown. The entry originates in a study of cytomegalovirus exposure and HLA in healthy donors. Points from the study as a whole: Roughly even sequencing depth across donors was the assumption behind the presence/absence analyses. The only immune exposure information that was available was CMV serostatus. In a later analysis, a missense DCLRE1C variant was linked to TCR beta V- and J-gene trimming.

The germline V gene encodes CDR1 LNHNV and CDR2 YYDKDF (reference sequence). The CDR3 runs 16 residues. The junction had 6 bases not matched to a gene; V was cut back by 0 bases and J by 7 bases. Primers for the PCR totalled 60 Vbeta and 13 Jbeta. Assay used: immunoSEQ multiplex PCR; TCRdb lists only in-frame clones, some missing. Seen here are nearly 100,000 clones, approximately 76% observed once, and the top ten hold 19%. The receptor was derived from a woman in her sixties in good health and CMV-seropositive. The chain carries TRBV15 and TRBJ1-2, with TRBD1 matching 12 bases. The sequencing input was PBMCs. The chain's CDR3 is CATSRDKGQGAFGYTF. Here the CDR3 DNA reads TGTGCCACCAGCAGAGATAAGGGACAGGGGGCCTTTGGCTACACCTTC.